These T cell receptor beta chains were read from a single sample in a study of spatial heterogeneity in lung cancer. TCRdb re-analysed the 5' RACE reads in MiXCR, keeping a single row per CDR3 protein. The top ten clones hold about 7.7% of a sample with more than 20,000 distinct CDR3 sequences, just over 4.5% of them seen once. The starting material was PBMCs, obtained at surgery. These receptors were taken from a male donor with early-stage non-small cell lung cancer. CDR3s include the opening cysteine and the closing phenylalanine or tryptophan. Each record gives: V gene, clone size, D gene, J gene, CDR3 protein, CDR3 DNA. A D gene is named only where the DNA matches it firmly. A row's size may be missing; if present it is once, few, many or a size class.

v_call: TRBV6-2/TRBV6-3
clone_size: many
d_call: TRBD2
j_call: TRBJ2-5
cdr3_aa: CASSLGRGIAETQYF
cdr3_nt: TGTGCCAGCAGTCTAGGGAGGGGAATTGCGGAGACCCAGTACTTC

v_call: TRBV3-1
clone_size: many
d_call: NA
j_call: TRBJ2-1
cdr3_aa: CASSLLGRYNEQFF
cdr3_nt: TGTGCCAGCAGCCTGCTAGGGCGCTACAATGAGCAGTTCTTC

v_call: TRBV4-2
clone_size: NA
d_call: NA
j_call: TRBJ2-3
cdr3_aa: CASSPKQEGADTQYF
cdr3_nt: TGTGCCAGCAGCCCAAAGCAGGAGGGCGCAGATACGCAGTATTTT

v_call: TRBV5-1
clone_size: medium-sized
d_call: TRBD2
j_call: TRBJ2-7
cdr3_aa: CASSVSGGHEQYF
cdr3_nt: TGCGCCAGCTCCGTCAGCGGGGGCCACGAGCAGTACTTC

v_call: TRBV5-1
clone_size: medium-sized
d_call: NA
j_call: TRBJ2-1
cdr3_aa: CASSGQSSYNEQFF
cdr3_nt: TGCGCCAGCAGCGGTCAAAGCTCCTACAATGAGCAGTTCTTC

v_call: TRBV7-2
clone_size: many
d_call: TRBD1
j_call: TRBJ1-2
cdr3_aa: CASRTDRGSGGYTF
cdr3_nt: TGTGCCAGCAGGACCGACAGGGGGTCTGGTGGCTACACCTTC

v_call: TRBV7-3
clone_size: many
d_call: NA
j_call: TRBJ1-1
cdr3_aa: CASSSQTGMNTEAFF
cdr3_nt: TGTGCCAGCAGCTCCCAGACAGGTATGAACACTGAAGCTTTCTTT

v_call: TRBV5-8
clone_size: many
d_call: NA
j_call: TRBJ1-3
cdr3_aa: CASSFTGNTIYF
cdr3_nt: TGTGCCAGCAGCTTTACAGGAAACACCATATATTTT

v_call: TRBV4-2
clone_size: many
d_call: NA
j_call: TRBJ2-4
cdr3_aa: CASSQDEGTKNIQYF
cdr3_nt: TGTGCCAGCAGCCAAGATGAGGGAACCAAAAACATTCAGTACTTC

v_call: TRBV2
clone_size: many
d_call: NA
j_call: TRBJ2-3
cdr3_aa: CASKRGAPADTQYF
cdr3_nt: TGTGCCAGCAAAAGGGGCGCCCCCGCAGATACGCAGTATTTT

v_call: TRBV7-9
clone_size: NA
d_call: TRBD1
j_call: TRBJ1-5
cdr3_aa: CASSPGDRRNQPQHF
cdr3_nt: TGTGCCAGCAGCCCCGGGGACAGGCGCAATCAGCCCCAGCATTTT

v_call: TRBV6-2/TRBV6-3
clone_size: many
d_call: NA
j_call: TRBJ1-1
cdr3_aa: CASSPRGDPNTEAFF
cdr3_nt: TGTGCCAGCAGTCCGAGGGGGGATCCGAACACTGAAGCTTTCTTT

v_call: TRBV18
clone_size: medium-sized
d_call: NA
j_call: TRBJ2-3
cdr3_aa: CASSTGYGWTDTQYF
cdr3_nt: TGTGCCAGCTCAACCGGTTATGGGTGGACAGATACGCAGTATTTT

v_call: TRBV20-1
clone_size: medium-sized
d_call: NA
j_call: TRBJ2-7
cdr3_aa: CSASGAGGGPSYEQYF
cdr3_nt: TGCAGTGCGTCGGGAGCGGGTGGGGGCCCCTCATACGAGCAGTACTTC

v_call: TRBV9
clone_size: many
d_call: NA
j_call: TRBJ1-1
cdr3_aa: CASSVDQHTEAFF
cdr3_nt: TGTGCCAGCAGCGTAGACCAGCACACTGAAGCTTTCTTT

v_call: TRBV6-2/TRBV6-3
clone_size: many
d_call: NA
j_call: TRBJ1-2
cdr3_aa: CASSYTRVGNYGYTF
cdr3_nt: TGTGCCAGCAGTTACACCCGGGTGGGTAACTATGGCTACACCTTC

v_call: TRBV19
clone_size: NA
d_call: NA
j_call: TRBJ1-5
cdr3_aa: CASSRRVVSNQPQHF
cdr3_nt: TGTGCCAGTAGTAGGAGGGTGGTTAGCAATCAGCCCCAGCATTTT

v_call: TRBV2
clone_size: many
d_call: NA
j_call: TRBJ2-5
cdr3_aa: CASSEALGTENQYF
cdr3_nt: TGTGCCAGCAGTGAAGCGCTCGGGACCGAAAACCAGTACTTC

v_call: TRBV7-9
clone_size: few
d_call: NA
j_call: TRBJ2-1
cdr3_aa: CASSFTGAEGYEQFF
cdr3_nt: TGTGCCAGCAGCTTTACAGGTGCCGAGGGATATGAGCAGTTCTTC

v_call: TRBV28
clone_size: many
d_call: TRBD2
j_call: TRBJ2-7
cdr3_aa: CASSPLGGTSGSYEQYF
cdr3_nt: TGTGCCAGCAGTCCCCTTGGAGGGACTAGCGGCTCCTACGAGCAGTACTTC

v_call: TRBV29-1
clone_size: medium-sized
d_call: NA
j_call: TRBJ2-5
cdr3_aa: CSVVSSSERTQYF
cdr3_nt: TGCAGCGTTGTTTCGTCGTCTGAGCGGACCCAGTACTTC

v_call: TRBV7-2
clone_size: many
d_call: NA
j_call: TRBJ1-2
cdr3_aa: CASSLAPTGGYTF
cdr3_nt: TGTGCCAGCAGCTTAGCGCCAACGGGGGGCTACACCTTC

v_call: TRBV7-2
clone_size: many
d_call: NA
j_call: TRBJ1-5
cdr3_aa: CASSFRALTGGNQPQHF
cdr3_nt: TGTGCCAGCAGCTTTCGGGCCTTAACAGGAGGAAATCAGCCCCAGCATTTT

v_call: TRBV12-3/TRBV12-4
clone_size: NA
d_call: NA
j_call: TRBJ2-1
cdr3_aa: CASSLTEYNEQFF
cdr3_nt: TGTGCCAGCAGTTTGACGGAGTACAATGAGCAGTTCTTC

v_call: TRBV11-2
clone_size: few
d_call: TRBD2
j_call: TRBJ2-3
cdr3_aa: CASSSRTSGGVADTQYF
cdr3_nt: TGTGCCAGCAGCTCCAGGACTAGCGGGGGAGTGGCAGATACGCAGTATTTT

v_call: TRBV6-5
clone_size: many
d_call: TRBD2
j_call: TRBJ2-3
cdr3_aa: CASSYSRGLAGEANTQYF
cdr3_nt: TGTGCCAGCAGTTACTCAAGAGGGCTAGCGGGAGAGGCGAATACGCAGTATTTT